This entry concerns a single T cell receptor beta chain. The protocol was immunoSEQ multiplex PCR, while the TCRdb copy is restricted to in-frame clones and leaves out a portion. The table lists fewer than 7,500 clones, 85% to 90% of them singletons. This sample was taken from a study of OX40 agonist ivuxolimab in advanced cancers. Looking at the study overall: Cohort: 80% to 90% men, mean age approximately 60, aged roughly 20 to 79.

V shed 0 bases and J shed 4 bases, with 12 bases lying between them. The CDR3 totals 14 residues. Germline-derived CDR1 and CDR2 are SQVTM and ANQGSEA. The source was CD4+ or CD8+ T cells sorted from blood, collected in a trial of the OX40 agonist ivuxolimab. The clonotype originates from an adult with an advanced solid tumor such as melanoma, head and neck, liver or kidney cancer. The chain joins TRBV29-1 to TRBJ1-2; D call uncertain. CDR3 nucleotide sequence: TGCAGCGTTGAAGAGGGAGGGCGATCCTATGGCTACACCTTC. Translated, it gives CSVEEGGRSYGYTF.